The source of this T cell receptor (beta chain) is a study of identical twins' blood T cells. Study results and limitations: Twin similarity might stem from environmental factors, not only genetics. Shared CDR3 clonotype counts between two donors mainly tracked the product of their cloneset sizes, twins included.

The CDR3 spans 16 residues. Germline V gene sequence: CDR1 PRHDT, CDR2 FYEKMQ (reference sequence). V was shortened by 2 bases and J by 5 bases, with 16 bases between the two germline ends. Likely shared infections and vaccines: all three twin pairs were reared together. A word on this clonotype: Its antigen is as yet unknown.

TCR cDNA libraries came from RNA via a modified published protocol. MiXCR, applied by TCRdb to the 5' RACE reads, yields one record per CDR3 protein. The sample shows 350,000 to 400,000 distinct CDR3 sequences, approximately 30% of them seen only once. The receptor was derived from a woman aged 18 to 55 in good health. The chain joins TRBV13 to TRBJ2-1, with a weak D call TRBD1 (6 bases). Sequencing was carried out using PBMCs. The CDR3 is CASSLIQGSSDNEQFF. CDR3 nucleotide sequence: TGTGCCAGCAGCTTAATTCAGGGGTCTTCGGACAATGAGCAGTTCTTC.